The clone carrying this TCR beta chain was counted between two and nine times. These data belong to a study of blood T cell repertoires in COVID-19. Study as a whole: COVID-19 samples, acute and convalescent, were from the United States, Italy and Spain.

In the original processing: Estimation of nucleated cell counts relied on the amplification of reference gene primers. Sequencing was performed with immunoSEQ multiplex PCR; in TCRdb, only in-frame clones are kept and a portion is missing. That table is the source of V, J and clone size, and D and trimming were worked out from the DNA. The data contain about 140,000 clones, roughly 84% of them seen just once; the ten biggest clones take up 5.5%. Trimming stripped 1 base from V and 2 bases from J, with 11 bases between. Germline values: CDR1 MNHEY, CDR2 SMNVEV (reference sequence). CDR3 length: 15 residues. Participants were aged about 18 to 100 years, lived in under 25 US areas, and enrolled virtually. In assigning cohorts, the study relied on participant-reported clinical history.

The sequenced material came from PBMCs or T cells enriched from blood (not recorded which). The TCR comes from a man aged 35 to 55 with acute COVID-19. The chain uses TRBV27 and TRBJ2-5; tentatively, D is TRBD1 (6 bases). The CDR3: CASSLFAGVQETQYF. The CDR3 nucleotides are TGTGCCAGCAGTTTATTCGCAGGGGTACAAGAGACCCAGTACTTC.